This T cell receptor beta chain came from a study of T cells after yellow fever vaccination. Background on the study: In the case of low-cell-number fractions, SMART-Seq v4 Ultra Low Input was used for preparation.

In TCRdb, the 5' RACE reads were re-called with MiXCR into one record per CDR3 protein. The table includes 450,000 to 550,000 distinct CDR3 sequences, 20% to 25% detected once. The sample holds a few counts of this clonotype. Material: PBMCs, obtained 20 to 25 days after the first yellow fever vaccination. This receptor was identified in a man younger than 35 who received the YFV17D yellow fever vaccine.

CDR3 amino acids: CASSSPGTGSYEQYV. For the CDR3, the DNA is TGTGCCAGCAGTTCCCCCGGGACAGGTTCCTACGAGCAGTACGTC. This chain links TRBV28 with TRBJ2-7; TRBD1 matches at 8 bases. The CDR3 is 15 residues long. Germline CDR1 reads MDHEN; CDR2 reads SYDVKM. Unmatched junction bases numbered 6, after V lost 4 bases and J lost 1 base.